The present entry profiles one TCR beta chain with its context. No cognate antigen has been identified for it. Base qualities are not provided; no much larger clone lies one nucleotide away. This specimen comes from a study of T cell responses to AZD1222 COVID-19 vaccine (dated by TCRdb to the early 2020s). Some background on the complete study: TCR sequencing covered 233 trial participants: 200 to 210 given two doses of AZD1222 and approximately 26 given two doses of MenACWY control vaccine. Trial participants were enrolled into age subgroups of 18-55, 56-69 and 70-plus years, which contained roughly 140, 27 and 60 TCR-sequenced participants, respectively.

The CDR3 regions of human TCRbeta chains were analyzed by immunosequencing. As for how the authors treated the data: TCRs in the repertoires were compared against a reference library of SARS-CoV-2-specific TCRs that had been generated with the MIRA antigen-specificity platform. Breadth was defined as the fraction of unique TCRs that were SARS-CoV-2-associated. Depth was defined as the fraction of total T cells that were SARS-CoV-2-associated. Using the MIRA data, every spike-specific TCR was mapped to the spike region that the TCR reacted to and assigned to either a CD4 or a CD8 class. Log10-transformed breadth and depth values were compared by one-way ANOVA with Sidak's multiple comparisons tests. Held by TCRdb, this immuneACCESS table contains in-frame sequences only and omits some clones. Under half of the omission traces to an unresolved V gene where checked; the cause of the rest is unknown. V, J and clone size are taken as reported in that table, and D and trimming were inferred from the DNA itself. For this sample the table gives approximately 89,000 clones, of which 85% to 95% were detected only once. The ten most abundant clones make up less than 5.5% of the sample.

According to the germline V gene (reference sequence), CDR1 reads SEHNR and CDR2 reads FQNEAQ. The CDR3 sequence holds 14 residues, the cysteine and phenylalanine included. Only CDR3 DNA remains: 42 bases, in frame from the first base. After removal of 3 bases from V and 9 bases from J, the junction retains 8 bases not matched to a gene. The time point label here, explained by the study, means: baseline before first vaccination. Interpreted using the paper, the treatment or condition label stands for: meningococcal conjugate vaccine given as trial control. Vaccinee samples were obtained from the UK trials COV001 and COV002, which included a single-blind randomized controlled phase 2/3 trial of AZD1222 (ChAdOx1 nCoV-19) in healthy adults. For TCRbeta chain sequencing, PBMC samples were collected from trial participants at day 0 and at day 28 after the second dose. On the study overall, not on this receptor specifically: The whole spike protein was spanned by vaccine-associated CD4 TCRs, and dominant responses were seen in regions 160-218 and 743-854. Most participants were white British and females outnumbered males, and the authors suggested that clonal diversity may have been underestimated. Conclusions about previously exposed vaccinees are limited, since just five to seven AZD1222 recipients were seropositive for SARS-CoV-2 at baseline. Because no day 14 peak-response samples were available, repertoires were characterized only after the peak T cell response. After two AZD1222 doses, both the breadth and the depth of spike-specific TCRs were significantly higher than at day 0 and than in MenACWY recipients. Epitopes outside the regions mutated in the B.1.351 and B.1.1.7 variants were reportedly recognized by nearly half of the unique spike-specific TCRs. The 56-69-year group was small, and its depth increase did not reach significance, likely because of low power.

Material: peripheral blood, obtained on day 0 of MenACWY control vaccination. The chain employs TRBV7-9 and TRBJ2-1; TRBD2 aligns with 7 central bases. This TCR derives from an adult in good health. The CDR3 corresponds to CASSLREGLGEQFF. The DNA reads TGTGCCAGCAGCTTGAGGGAGGGCCTGGGTGAGCAGTTCTTC. Full variable domain (CDR3 extended with the reference TRBV7-9 and TRBJ2-1 proteins): DTGVSQNPRHKITKRGQNVTFRCDPISEHNRLYWYRQTLGQGPEFLTYFQNEAQLEKSRLLSDRFSAERPKGSFSTLEIQRTEQGDSAMYLCASSLREGLGEQFFGPGTRLTVL.